The 9 T cell receptor beta chains reported below all come from one sample, sequenced in a study of T cells in Graves' hyperthyroidism and ophthalmopathy. Amplification of TCR beta CDR3 regions was performed using RNA transcripts as template. HTBI primers drove first-round RT-PCR of the TCR CDR3. One entry per CDR3 protein results from TCRdb running MiXCR on the multiplex PCR reads. The sample comprises a few hundred thousand distinct CDR3 sequences, 14% of which are singletons, and around 20% rests with the top ten. The sequenced material came from blood. Receptors originate from a woman in her 30s with Graves' ophthalmopathy.

The chain joins TRBV6-1 to TRBJ2-5; 12 bases agree with TRBD2. The CDR3 totals 15 residues. The J segment lost 5 bases and the V segment lost 6 bases, leaving 7 bases of the junction unmatched. CDR1 and CDR2 (germline): MNHNS, SASEGT. DNA for the CDR3: TGTGCCAGCAGCGGACTAGCGGGGACGAGGGAGACCCAGTACTTC. This translates into CASSGLAGTRETQYF.

This clonotype was counted at least ten times. This rearrangement joins TRBV6-1 to TRBJ1-1; the match to TRBD1 covers 7 bases. The CDR3 runs to 16 residues. Germline CDR1 MNHNS, CDR2 SASEGT. V gave up 9 bases and J gave up 8 bases; unmatched junction bases: 21. CDR3 DNA sequence: TGTGCCAGAAAAGACTTAAAACAGGGGCCGAGAAGAGAAGCTTTCTTT. Translated: CARKDLKQGPRREAFF.

This clonotype was counted only a few times. The V call is TRBV10-3, the J call TRBJ1-1; D is possibly TRBD1 (6 bases). The CDR3 loop spans 15 amino acids. V lost 7 bases and J 5 bases, leaving 20 bases between the germline ends. The germline V gene has CDR1 ENHRY and CDR2 SYGVKD. CDR3 bases: TGTGCCATCAAGGCCGGCAGGGGCGCGTTAACTGAAGCTTTCTTT. Its translation: CAIKAGRGALTEAFF.

The table lists this clonotype with many counts. The chain couples TRBV6-4 to TRBJ2-2; 11 nucleotides align to TRBD2. This CDR3 comprises 19 residues. Germline-derived CDR1 and CDR2 are MRHNA and SNTAGT. V lost 3 bases, J lost 7 bases, and 16 bases stayed unmatched. The CDR3, as DNA: TGTGCCAGCAGTGATCATCTAGCGGGGGGCCAACCGATAGGCGGGGAGCTGTTTTTT. Protein: CASSDHLAGGQPIGGELFF.

This clonotype was recorded at least ten times. The rearrangement joins TRBV27 to TRBJ2-7; perhaps D is TRBD1 or TRBD2 (6 bases each). V dropped 6 bases and J dropped 7 bases, with 25 bases sitting between them. Germline V gene sequence: CDR1 MNHEY, CDR2 SMNVEV (reference sequence). The CDR3 sequence is 16 residues long. The CDR3 reads CASRAAWQGTFVEQYF. Written as DNA, the CDR3 is TGTGCCAGCAGGGCGGCCTGGCAGGGGACTTTTGTAGAGCAGTACTTC.

V is TRBV27 and J is TRBJ1-6; D is undetermined. Trimming removed 1 base from V and 7 bases from J, with 8 bases in between. The germline V gene has CDR1 MNHEY and CDR2 SMNVEV (reference sequence). CDR3 length equals 14 residues. The CDR3 coding sequence is TGTGCCAGCAGTTTATTCCAGGAAAATTCACCCCTCCACTTT. Its protein is CASSLFQENSPLHF.

This clonotype was seen repeatedly, ten times or more. The chain uses TRBV27 and TRBJ2-1; D possibly corresponds to TRBD1 (5 bases). The CDR3 totals 14 residues. Germline lookup yields CDR1 MNHEY and CDR2 SMNVEV (reference sequence). Trimming pared 6 bases from V and 4 bases from J, leaving 13 bases between. The CDR3 region is CASRPLGDYNEQFF. CDR3 nucleotide sequence: TGTGCCAGCAGACCCCTAGGGGATTACAATGAGCAGTTCTTC.

The V call is TRBV13, the J call TRBJ1-5; D possibly corresponds to TRBD1 (6 bases). This CDR3 comprises 15 residues. In germline, CDR1 is PRHDT, CDR2 FYEKMQ (reference sequence). V lost 5 bases and J 2 bases, leaving 13 bases between the germline ends. The CDR3 sequence: CASSVGGAGNQPQHF. In DNA form, the CDR3 reads TGTGCCAGCAGCGTGGGGGGCGCAGGCAATCAGCCCCAGCATTTT.

This clonotype has a handful of counts. This chain connects TRBV20-1 to TRBJ1-2, with 10 positions matching TRBD1. The CDR3 is 15 amino acids. Looked up from germline, CDR1 is DFQATT and CDR2 is SNEGSKA (reference sequence). V gave up 2 bases and J gave up 7 bases; unmatched junction bases: 10. As DNA, the CDR3 is TGCAGTGCTAGAAGACCCGGGACAGGGGACGGTGGCTACACCTTC. Translated: CSARRPGTGDGGYTF.